This T cell receptor (beta chain) was sequenced for a study of CD8 T cells and mutated HIV epitopes (dated by TCRdb to about 2021). Regarding the study in general: The acutely infected subjects were chosen according to the epitope form in the transmitted founder virus of each subject and according to the ELISpot responses of each subject. TL10, KY11, RF10 and TY8 were used as the epitopes. The study sequenced single-cell TCR alpha/beta chains of CD8+ T cells specific for non-adapted (NAE) and adapted (AE) forms of four HIV Nef epitopes. Not every subject was tested for the same epitope, and only RF10 was examined in both acute and chronic HIV infection. Fewer than ten chronically HIV-infected subjects and a few acutely HIV-infected subjects made up the cohort. Out of the 150 or so subjects screened, just a subset fulfilled the criteria needed for sorting epitope-specific T cells.

The cysteine opens and the phenylalanine closes a CDR3 of 14 amino acids. Only CDR3 DNA is held: 42 bases, read in frame from base 1. Relative to germline, V is 4 bases shorter and J is 3 bases shorter, with 13 bases between their ends. In the germline V gene, CDR1 corresponds to MGHRA and CDR2 to YSYEKL. What the research found in general, with its limitations: Higher clonality was observed in dual tetramer+ cells from chronic subjects than in those from acute subjects (mean difference about 0.29), although the study was underpowered for detection of a significant difference. Multiple alpha and beta chain CDR3s were present in some wells, and only cells with both an alpha and a beta chain were included. Single-reactive CD8+ T cells were observed only in acutely infected subjects, suggesting that clonal selection possibly occurs between acute and chronic infection. The authors acknowledged that the main limitations were the small number of subjects and how diverse the clinical presentations of those subjects were.

This clonotype was observed a handful of times. No clone much larger than this one lies a single base away; base qualities are absent. The sample's time point label is to be understood as: sampled during acute HIV-1 infection (about 23-92 days post infection). Peripheral blood mononuclear cells were isolated by Ficoll density gradient separation from leukapheresis or whole blood and were subsequently cryopreserved. Without stimulation, thawed PBMCs were stained with HLA class I tetramers loaded with the NAE or AE epitope to identify resting antigen-specific CD8+ T cells. Single CD8+ T cells were sorted on a BD FACS Aria III into 96-well plates containing lysis buffer. To prepare the library, single-cell sequencing was applied. To generate single-cell cDNA, a method adapted from Smart-seq2 and MARS-Seq was used, relying on oligo-dT primers carrying well-specific UMIs and on KAPA HiFi for the first-round PCR. Pooled first-round products underwent nested PCR with template-switch oligo forward primers and barcoded reverse primers specific to the TCR alpha and beta chains. Products were purified with AMPure XP, were indexed with TruSeq adapters, and were quantified with the KAPA Universal qPCR Library Quantification Kit. TCR libraries were sequenced on an Illumina MiSeq with 2x300 bp paired-end chemistry. The authors' pipeline ran thus. After quality filtering, reads were demultiplexed to wells, mapped to the TCRA and TCRB loci, assigned to clonotypes using MiXCR, and analysed in VGAS. TCR data were deconvoluted with a modified VDJfasta platform. Large-scale cross-plate contamination was ruled out by analysing CDR3 overlap between plates. To calculate clonality, the ratio of unique productive CDR3s to total productive CDR3s was subtracted from one. Using fastp at Q25 and MiXCR, TCRdb reprocessed the public reads and kept productive beta chains. Rows with one shared CDR3 protein collapse into an entry with the most common genes and DNA. What appears here as the V and J calls and clone size reflects TCRdb's work, not the paper's. Present in this sample are 650 to 800 distinct CDR3 sequences, roughly 49% of which were seen just once. The ten largest clonotypes hold under 65% of the sample.

This TCR came from a man aged 25 to 45 with HIV-1 infection. The rearranged segments are TRBV4-1 and TRBJ2-7; a tentative D call is TRBD2 (5 bases match). This material consisted of CD8+ T cells sorted from blood by dual tetramer staining, taken during acute HIV infection. What the cell subset or site label conveys for this sample: cells binding both NAE and AE RF10 tetramers (cross-reactive), unstimulated. Read as DNA, the sequence is TGCGCCAGCAGCCCCCTCTCCGGGGTCTACGAGCAGTACTTC. Translated, this is CASSPLSGVYEQYF.